This paragraph reports one T cell receptor (beta chain). Its target is unknown. Blood genomic DNA input for TRB amplification was roughly 250-500 ng. These data belong to a study of T and B cells in COVID-19 patients. Study background: COVID-19 patients gave peripheral blood either during active infection or after recovery. Of 20 to 25 active-infection patients, approximately 18 carried comorbidities linked to unfavorable COVID-19 outcome. General study results and limits: Patients with COVID-19 reportedly showed strongly skewed T cell receptor beta variable and joining gene usage. Active COVID-19 showed highly clonal TRB repertoires; recovery showed diversity and richness above healthy donors.

The V gene lost 7 bases and the J gene lost 4 bases, with 13 bases spanning the gap. Looked up from germline, CDR1 is MNHEY and CDR2 is SVGAGI. This CDR3 has 13 amino acids. Multiplex PCR with BIOMED2 TRB-A/B primer pools amplified TRB rearrangements. TCRdb re-called the multiplex PCR reads through MiXCR, storing one row per CDR3 protein. The table has fewer than 8,000 distinct CDR3 sequences, roughly 28% seen once. Sequencing used blood. The chain employs TRBV6-5 and TRBJ1-2; D is unclear. The sequence was obtained from a human donor with active COVID-19. CDR3 bases: TGTGCCAGCACCCTCAGATTAGTCTATGGCTACACCTTC. Its protein is CASTLRLVYGYTF.